This entry lists 20 T cell receptor beta chains sequenced from one sample in a study of immune characteristics of hereditary and idiopathic chronic pancreatitis. Assay: immunoSEQ multiplex PCR; the TCRdb copy retains only in-frame clones and omits some. The sample yields around 6,200 clones, approximately 70% seen once. Patients having total pancreatectomy with islet autotransplantation provided the chronic pancreatitis pancreas tissue. The source material was pancreas tissue with hereditary chronic pancreatitis. These receptors came from a human donor with chronic pancreatitis.

The chain uses TRBV5-4 and TRBJ1-3; no clear D. V was cut by 2 bases and J by 0 bases, with 12 bases left in between. CDR1 and CDR2 (germline): SGHNT, YYREEE (reference sequence). The CDR3 length is 16 residues. CDR3 in DNA: TGTGCCAGCAGCTTTTACAATCAGGCCTCTGGAAACACCATATATTTT. It encodes CASSFYNQASGNTIYF.

There are a few counts of this clone. The rearrangement joins TRBV19 to TRBJ2-7; D could derive from TRBD1 or TRBD2 (5 bases each). This CDR3 spans 18 amino acids. The V end was cut by 7 bases, the J end by 0 bases, with 25 bases between. Looked up from germline, CDR1 is LNHDA and CDR2 is SQIVND (reference sequence). CDR3 sequence (DNA): TGTGCCAGTACCCTATGTAGACGTGGGGCAGGGAGCTCCTACGAGCAGTACGTC. Translated, it gives CASTLCRRGAGSSYEQYV.

This chain connects TRBV2 to TRBJ1-5; D gene ambiguous. The length of the CDR3 is 15 residues. The germline V gene encodes CDR1 SNHLY and CDR2 FYNNEI. The germline V and J ends were trimmed by 6 bases and 2 bases, with 14 bases remaining between them. Here the CDR3 reads CASRPTIEGNQPQHF. The CDR3 bases are TGTGCCAGCAGACCTACAATCGAAGGCAATCAGCCCCAGCATTTT.

The chain combines TRBV6-5 with TRBJ2-3, with D perhaps matching TRBD1 (6 bases). The V gene's germline CDR1 is MNHEY and CDR2 SVGAGI. Trimming shortened V by 7 bases and J by 1 base, and 15 bases separated the two germline ends. The CDR3 is 15 amino acids. The CDR3 reads CASTEGGGGTDTQYF. As DNA, the CDR3 is TGTGCCAGCACCGAGGGTGGGGGCGGCACAGATACGCAGTATTTT.

The chain joins TRBV6-5 to TRBJ1-3; D gene ambiguous. V was cut by 4 bases and J by 0 bases, with 7 bases left in between. The germline V gene has CDR1 MNHEY and CDR2 SVGAGI. This CDR3 comprises 14 residues. The CDR3 sequence: CASSSVGSGNTIYF. The CDR3 DNA sequence: TGTGCCAGCAGTTCCGTCGGCTCTGGAAACACCATATATTTT.

CDR3 nucleotide sequence: TGTGCCAGCCAGCCGGGGTACCTACAAGAGACCCAGTACTTC. Its protein is CASQPGYLQETQYF. The genes are TRBV7-2 and TRBJ2-5; perhaps TRBD2 as D (5 bases). Trimming shortened V by 8 bases and J by 2 bases, and 15 bases separated the two germline ends. This CDR3 spans 14 amino acids. CDR1 SGHTA and CDR2 FQGNSA come from the germline V gene.

The chain uses TRBV6-5 and TRBJ2-1; TRBD2 matches 7 bases. The trim removed 8 bases at V and 8 bases at J, leaving 12 bases unmatched. The germline V gene has CDR1 MNHEY and CDR2 SVGAGI. This CDR3 is 14 amino acids long. CDR3 region: CASRRERGGHEQFF. In nucleotides, the CDR3 is TGTGCCAGCCGCCGGGAGCGGGGTGGCCATGAGCAGTTCTTC.

The J gene is TRBJ2-3, the V gene TRBV29-1; no firm D call. The V gene lost 1 base and the J gene lost 0 bases, with 14 bases spanning the gap. Per germline, CDR1 SQVTM and CDR2 ANQGSEA. The CDR3 has 16 residues. CDR3 in DNA: TGCAGCGTTGAAGTTAGAACAGTGACTAGCACAGATACGCAGTATTTT. Its translation: CSVEVRTVTSTDTQYF.

The V and J genes are TRBV14 and TRBJ2-2; D gene unclear. V was cut by 0 bases and J by 1 base, with 6 bases left in between. The CDR3 length is 15 residues. CDR1 and CDR2 from the germline V gene are SGHDN and FVKESK. The CDR3, as DNA: TGTGCCAGCAGCCAAGATCGGCTGAACACCGGGGAGCTGTTTTTT. Encoded protein: CASSQDRLNTGELFF.

This sequence joins TRBV6-5 and TRBJ2-7, with D maybe TRBD1 (6 bases). The CDR3 consists of 13 residues. V was trimmed by 2 bases and J by 5 bases, leaving 10 bases between them. Germline lookup yields CDR1 MNHEY and CDR2 SVGAGI. The DNA of the CDR3 is TGTGCCAGCAGTTACGACAGGTCTCACGAGCAGTACTTC. Its protein product is CASSYDRSHEQYF.

This clone occurred a few times. For the CDR3, the DNA is TGTGCCAGCAGTTCGGGAAGGCTAGCGGGGAACAATGAGCAGTTCTTC. Translation: CASSSGRLAGNNEQFF. The V and J genes are TRBV27 and TRBJ2-1, with TRBD2 identical over 9 bases. With 4 bases clipped from V and 5 bases from J, the junction kept 9 bases outside the gene matches. The CDR3 loop spans 16 amino acids. Per the germline V gene, CDR1 is MNHEY and CDR2 is SMNVEV (reference sequence).

V gene TRBV5-4 combines with J gene TRBJ1-5, with a tentative D call TRBD1 (5 bases). The CDR3 has 16 amino acids. V was shortened by 5 bases and J by 6 bases, with 21 bases between the two germline ends. The germline gives CDR1 SGHNT, CDR2 YYREEE (reference sequence). The CDR3 DNA follows: TGTGCCAGCAGAGCCGGGACGGAAGAGACCTGTCAGCCCCAGCATTTT. It is translated as CASRAGTEETCQPQHF.

The gene calls are TRBV19 and TRBJ1-5; no definite D call. The V end lost 4 bases, the J end lost 3 bases, and 7 bases lay between the germline ends. The CDR3 loop spans 13 amino acids. Germline V CDR1 and CDR2: LNHDA, SQIVND (reference sequence). CDR3 region: CASSTLFNQPQHF. In DNA, the CDR3 is TGTGCCAGTAGTACCCTATTCAATCAGCCCCAGCATTTT.

This sequence joins TRBV7-2 and TRBJ2-1; TRBD2 matches at 9 bases. CDR3 length: 15 residues. Trimming took 6 bases from V and 7 from J; bases not matched to a gene: 10. The germline gives CDR1 SGHTA, CDR2 FQGNSA. CDR3 protein: CASSRGGANENEQFF. The DNA for the CDR3 is TGTGCCAGCAGTCGCGGGGGGGCCAATGAAAATGAGCAGTTCTTC.

This sequence joins TRBV4-1 and TRBJ1-2; 8 bases are a match to TRBD1. From germline, CDR1 is MGHRA and CDR2 YSYEKL. CDR3 size: 13 residues. The V gene end was trimmed by 1 base and the J gene end by 7 bases; junction bases not matched to a gene: 2. DNA of the CDR3: TGCGCCAGCAGCCAAGGACAGGGGTTTGGCTACACCTTC. Translating it yields CASSQGQGFGYTF.

The chain uses TRBV9 and TRBJ2-3; D tentatively fits TRBD1 or TRBD2 (6 bases each). There are 15 residues in the CDR3. Germline CDR1 is SGDLS and CDR2 is YYNGEE. Trimming stripped 3 bases from V and 3 bases from J, with 14 bases between. The CDR3 DNA follows: TGTGCCAGCAGCGCCTCAGGGGAGGAGACAGATACGCAGTATTTT. Its translation: CASSASGEETDTQYF.

V usage is TRBV10-2 and J usage is TRBJ2-7; 9 bases are shared with TRBD2. Germline V gives CDR1 WSHSY, CDR2 SAAADI. V was pared by 4 bases and J by 3 bases, with 7 bases of the junction left unmatched. The CDR3 extends over 15 amino acids. For the CDR3, the DNA is TGCGCCAGCAGTGTCGGCAGCGGGGGGCTCTACGAGCAGTACTTC. Amino acids: CASSVGSGGLYEQYF.

The chain has TRBV9 and TRBJ2-1; D is uncertain. From germline, CDR1 is SGDLS and CDR2 YYNGEE. This CDR3 contains 12 residues. Between the trimmed V and J ends, which lost 5 bases and 6 bases, there was a span of 9 bases. CDR3 coding DNA: TGTGCCAGCAGAGGTGAGACCAATGAGCAGTTCTTC. Protein sequence: CASRGETNEQFF.

V is TRBV28 and J is TRBJ2-1; 8 nucleotides align to TRBD2. Trimming took 3 bases from V and 7 from J; bases not matched to a gene: 8. This CDR3 is built from 15 residues. Germline CDR1 is MDHEN and CDR2 is SYDVKM. The DNA of the CDR3 is TGTGCCAGCAGTTTTCGGGGGGGCCTTTTAAATGAGCAGTTCTTC. Protein sequence: CASSFRGGLLNEQFF.

The V gene is TRBV5-1, the J gene TRBJ2-1; possible D gene TRBD1, 5 bases. This CDR3 is built from 14 residues. V was clipped by 0 bases and J by 4 bases, with 8 bases between them. Germline V gives CDR1 SGHRS, CDR2 YFSETQ. CDR3 DNA: TGCGCCAGCAGCTTGGAGGGGCAGTACAATGAGCAGTTCTTC. It specifies CASSLEGQYNEQFF.